This passage covers 16 T cell receptor beta chains from one sample sequenced in a study of T cell repertoires in cytomegalovirus infection. TCRdb re-analysed the reads in MiXCR, keeping a single row per CDR3 protein. The sample has hundreds of thousands of distinct CDR3 sequences; roughly a sixth are singletons. The specimen was PBMCs. The source is a human donor in good health (CMV status not recorded). Some clones in this sample may be carry-over from other donors' samples.

In this sample, this clonotype turned up a few times. One end of the junction is discordant with germline, which a read error may explain. The rearrangement joins TRBV23-1 to TRBJ2-1, with 10 bases matching TRBD1. TRBV23-1 is filed as an ORF, its function uncertain. The CDR3 totals 14 residues. The CDR3 nucleotides are TGCGCCAGCAGTCTCACCCACCGGGACAGGGGCGCGATCTTC. Translation: CASSLTHRDRGAIF.

The chain uses TRBV19 and TRBJ2-6; D is ambiguous. The germline CDR1 and CDR2 sequences are LNHDA and SQIVND (reference sequence). The CDR3 length is 15 residues. V was cut by 4 bases and J by 2 bases, with 9 bases left in between. This CDR3 reads CASSTQAAGANVLTF. The CDR3 nucleotides are TGTGCCAGTAGTACTCAGGCGGCTGGGGCCAACGTCCTGACTTTC.

Ten or more counts support this clonotype. The V call is TRBV7-8, the J call TRBJ2-7; possibly TRBD2 for D (6 bases). The CDR3 spans 17 residues. Germline CDR1 SGHVS, CDR2 FQNEAQ. Trimming stripped 3 bases from V and 6 bases from J, with 24 bases between. DNA of the CDR3: TGTGCCAGCAGCTTTCAAACGTCGGTACTGCTGGGGGGCGAGCAGTACTTC. Protein product: CASSFQTSVLLGGEQYF.

The chain couples TRBV9 to TRBJ1-6; the D gene is possibly TRBD1 (6 bases). V shed 3 bases and J shed 10 bases, with 14 bases lying between them. The CDR3 is made up of 14 amino acids. Germline assignment: CDR1 SGDLS and CDR2 YYNGEE. CDR3: CASSAPDSFSPLHF. The CDR3 DNA follows: TGTGCCAGCAGCGCACCGGACAGTTTCTCACCCCTCCACTTT. The variable domain in full, completed from reference TRBV9 and TRBJ1-6, reads DSGVTQTPKHLITATGQRVTLRCSPRSGDLSVYWYQQSLDQGLQFLIQYYNGEERAKGNILERFSAQQFPDLHSELNLSSLELGDSALYFCASSAPDSFSPLHFGNGTRLTVT.

This clonotype has more than one count but fewer than ten. The chain links TRBV18 to TRBJ1-4; D call uncertain. V was shortened by 0 bases and J by 3 bases, with 11 bases between the two germline ends. Looked up from germline, CDR1 is KGHSH and CDR2 is LQKENI. This CDR3 is 16 amino acids long. CDR3 in amino acids: CASSPPGGRPNEKLFF. In nucleotides, the CDR3 is TGTGCCAGCTCACCACCGGGCGGCAGGCCTAATGAAAAACTGTTTTTT.

This clonotype was observed a few times. V is TRBV4-2 and J is TRBJ1-4; a possible D gene is TRBD1 (6 bases). This CDR3 has 16 residues. CDR1 is LGHNA, CDR2 YNFKEQ, per germline. V was clipped by 0 bases and J by 6 bases, with 14 bases between them. The chain's CDR3 is CASSQDGGGADEKLFF. Written as DNA, the CDR3 is TGTGCCAGCAGCCAAGACGGAGGGGGTGCAGATGAAAAACTGTTTTTT.

This chain links TRBV20-1 with TRBJ2-1, with TRBD2 matching over 7 bases. The V segment lost 6 bases and the J segment 3 bases; nucleotides outside the gene matches: 11. CDR3 length equals 15 residues. In germline, CDR1 is DFQATT, CDR2 SNEGSKA (reference sequence). Here the CDR3 reads CSAPPGAGLYNEQFF. The CDR3 DNA reads as TGCAGTGCCCCCCCCGGAGCGGGGCTCTACAATGAGCAGTTCTTC.

The J gene is TRBJ2-1, the V gene TRBV7-2; the match to TRBD2 covers 11 bases. V gave up 1 base and J gave up 8 bases; unmatched junction bases: 4. There are 15 residues in the CDR3. Germline CDR1 and CDR2: SGHTA and FQGNSA. The CDR3 is CASSLVASGGYEQFF. The CDR3 DNA sequence: TGTGCCAGCAGCTTAGTAGCTAGCGGGGGGTATGAGCAGTTCTTC.

This clonotype showed up just a few times. A read error is possible here, since a much larger clone lies one base away. V is TRBV7-6 and J is TRBJ1-1; D uncertain. This CDR3 is built from 13 residues. Trimming left V 5 bases short and J 0 bases short, with 7 bases between. Germline V gene lookup returns CDR1 SGHVS and CDR2 FNYEAQ. The CDR3 DNA reads as TGTGCCAGCAGCACACAGATGAACACTGAAGCTTTCTTT. This sequence encodes CASSTQMNTEAFF.

This clonotype has only a few counts. The chain is built from TRBV27 and TRBJ2-1; a possible D gene is TRBD1 (6 bases). Germline V gene data show CDR1 as MNHEY and CDR2 as SMNVEV (reference sequence). This CDR3 spans 14 amino acids. V lost 5 bases and J lost 4, with 12 bases in between. CDR3 residues: CASSRDTPYNEQFF. The DNA for the CDR3 is TGTGCCAGCAGTCGGGACACGCCGTACAATGAGCAGTTCTTC.

The J gene is TRBJ1-5, the V gene TRBV27; D might be TRBD1 (5 bases). V lost 2 bases and J 5 bases, leaving 10 bases between the germline ends. The CDR3 totals 14 residues. Germline CDR1 and CDR2: MNHEY and SMNVEV (reference sequence). Written as DNA, the CDR3 is TGTGCCAGCAGTTTAACGTCGGGGCATCAGCCCCAGCATTTT. As protein: CASSLTSGHQPQHF.

In this sample, this clonotype turned up many times. The chain recombines TRBV7-2 with TRBJ1-1; D is unresolved. The CDR3 totals 14 residues. Trimming removed 2 bases from V and 1 base from J, with 8 bases in between. Germline loops: CDR1 SGHTA, CDR2 FQGNSA. CDR3 nucleotide sequence: TGTGCCAGCAGCTTAACGTCTTCGAACACTGAAGCTTTCTTT. This codes for CASSLTSSNTEAFF.

The J gene is TRBJ2-1, the V gene TRBV24-1; a possible D gene is TRBD1 (6 bases). V was pared by 2 bases and J by 7 bases, with 8 bases between. The CDR3 has 13 residues. Germline V gene lookup returns CDR1 KGHDR and CDR2 SFDVKD. The CDR3 bases are TGTGCCACCAGTGATTACAGGGAAAATGAGCAGTTCTTC. This gives the protein CATSDYRENEQFF.

In this sample, this clonotype turned up a few times. V usage is TRBV2 and J usage is TRBJ2-7; no clear D. V was clipped by 5 bases and J by 4 bases, with 12 bases between them. The CDR3 is 13 amino acids. Germline assignment: CDR1 SNHLY and CDR2 FYNNEI. Here the CDR3 DNA reads TGTGCCAGCAGTCGGTACGACGGATACGAGCAGTACTTC. Its protein is CASSRYDGYEQYF. Complete variable domain (other parts from reference TRBV2 and TRBJ2-7): EPEVTQTPSHQVTQMGQEVILRCVPISNHLYFYWYRQILGQKVEFLVSFYNNEISEKSEIFDDQFSVERPDGSNFTLKIRSTKLEDSAMYFCASSRYDGYEQYFGPGTRLTVT.

This clonotype showed up just once. A much larger clonotype is one base distant, so this may be a read error. This chain connects TRBV6-6 to TRBJ1-5; a weak D match, TRBD1 (6 bases). From germline, CDR1 is MNHNY and CDR2 SVGAGI (reference sequence). The CDR3 length is 15 residues. The CDR3 nucleotides are TGTGGCAGCAGTGCCGGGGGCAGGGGCAATCAGCCCCAGCATTTT. Its protein product is CGSSAGGRGNQPQHF.

This clonotype was counted many times. The J gene is TRBJ2-7, the V gene TRBV6-4; TRBD2 might be the D (6 bases). The germline V gene encodes CDR1 MRHNA and CDR2 SNTAGT. V lost 4 bases, J lost 3 bases, and 10 bases lay in between. This CDR3 is 13 amino acids long. The chain's CDR3 is CASSAEGGYEQYF. CDR3 DNA sequence: TGTGCCAGCAGTGCGGAGGGAGGCTACGAGCAGTACTTC.